This T cell receptor beta chain was identified during a study of blood T cell repertoires in COVID-19. Overall study context: The United States, Italy and Spain supplied acute and convalescent COVID-19 samples. T cells, B-cell-depleted T cells, or PBMCs supplied cDNA or gDNA.

Authors' methods: It was from reference gene primer amplification that nucleated cell counts were estimated. Libraries were prepared by immunoSEQ multiplex PCR; TCRdb keeps only in-frame clonotypes and omits some of them. The DNA was the basis for D and trimming; V, J and clone size are from that table. There are about 100,000 clones in the sample; around four fifths occur only once, and roughly 29% lies in the top ten. This clone was detected only a few times. The CDR3 loop spans 13 amino acids. Trimming took 6 bases from V and 1 from J, leaving 10 bases between them. The germline CDR1 and CDR2 sequences are SGHTS and YDEGEE.

The clonotype originates from a man aged 65 to 85 with active or convalescent COVID-19. The chain is built from TRBV5-8 and TRBJ1-1; no clear D. The sample comprised peripheral blood. The CDR3 DNA reads as TGTGCCAGCATCCCTAGGTGGAACACTGAAGCTTTCTTT. Protein product: CASIPRWNTEAFF.